A selection of T cell receptor beta chains follows, all from one sample in a study of cytomegalovirus exposure and HLA in healthy donors. The assay was immunoSEQ multiplex PCR, and TCRdb's table has in-frame clones only and misses some. The sample yields 150,000 to 200,000 clones, roughly 85% seen once. Source material: PBMCs. These receptors were collected from a man younger than 35 in good health and CMV-seropositive. The CDR3 runs from the conserved cysteine through the conserved F or W. D genes are given only for firm matches.

j_call: TRBJ2-2; d_call: NA; v_call: TRBV5-5; cdr3_aa: CASSLEAGGELFF
j_call: TRBJ1-5; d_call: TRBD1; v_call: TRBV6-1; cdr3_aa: CASSEETGGNQPQHF
j_call: TRBJ1-3; d_call: NA; v_call: TRBV7-9; cdr3_aa: CASSLGGSGNTIYF
j_call: TRBJ2-5; d_call: TRBD1; v_call: TRBV11-2; cdr3_aa: CASSLGAQGAVWLAETQYF
j_call: TRBJ1-1; d_call: NA; v_call: TRBV5-1; cdr3_aa: CASSRGQIDTEAFF
j_call: TRBJ1-2; d_call: NA; v_call: TRBV1; cdr3_aa: CTSTPQITYGYTF
j_call: TRBJ2-7; d_call: NA; v_call: TRBV6-5; cdr3_aa: CASSYRHGGYEQYF
j_call: TRBJ2-1; d_call: NA; v_call: TRBV28; cdr3_aa: CASSLAGHEQFF
j_call: TRBJ2-1; d_call: TRBD2; v_call: TRBV28; cdr3_aa: CASSFQGGGTYNEQFF
j_call: TRBJ1-1; d_call: NA; v_call: TRBV6-1; cdr3_aa: CASSWQGGDTEAFF
j_call: TRBJ2-2; d_call: NA; v_call: TRBV5-8; cdr3_aa: CASSLAGASTGELFF
j_call: TRBJ2-7; d_call: TRBD1; v_call: TRBV5-1; cdr3_aa: CASSRGQGIPYEQYF
j_call: TRBJ2-7; d_call: TRBD2; v_call: TRBV19; cdr3_aa: CASSPLAGGPVEQYF
j_call: TRBJ2-7; d_call: TRBD2; v_call: TRBV5-1; cdr3_aa: CASSLAPGGYEQYF
j_call: TRBJ2-7; d_call: TRBD2; v_call: TRBV27; cdr3_aa: CASSHTRGSGREDEQYF
j_call: TRBJ1-1; d_call: TRBD1; v_call: TRBV18; cdr3_aa: CASSHGQGTEAFF
j_call: TRBJ1-4; d_call: NA; v_call: TRBV28; cdr3_aa: CASSPPGTIEKLFF
j_call: TRBJ2-1; d_call: NA; v_call: TRBV10-2; cdr3_aa: CASRQINEQFF
j_call: TRBJ1-2; d_call: TRBD1; v_call: TRBV6-5; cdr3_aa: CASSGSTGGERGYTF
j_call: TRBJ2-1; d_call: TRBD1; v_call: TRBV7-9; cdr3_aa: CASSLLTGALPNEQFF
j_call: TRBJ1-1; d_call: NA; v_call: TRBV28; cdr3_aa: CASSPPGGTEAFF
j_call: TRBJ2-1; d_call: NA; v_call: TRBV5-1; cdr3_aa: CASSPDYSGEQFF
j_call: TRBJ1-3; d_call: NA; v_call: TRBV2; cdr3_aa: CASGQNPGNTIYF